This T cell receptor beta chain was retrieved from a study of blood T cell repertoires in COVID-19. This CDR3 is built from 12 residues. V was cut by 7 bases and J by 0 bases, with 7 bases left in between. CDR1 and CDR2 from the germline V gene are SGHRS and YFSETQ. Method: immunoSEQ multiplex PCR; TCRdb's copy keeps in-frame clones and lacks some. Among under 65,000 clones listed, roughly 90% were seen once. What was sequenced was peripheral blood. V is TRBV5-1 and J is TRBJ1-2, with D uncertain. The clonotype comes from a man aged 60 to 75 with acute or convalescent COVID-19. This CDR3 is CASAYSNYGYTF. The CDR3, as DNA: TGCGCCAGCGCATACTCTAACTATGGCTACACCTTC.